This T cell receptor beta chain was observed in a study of T cell responses to AZD1222 COVID-19 vaccine. General study points: Spike-specific TCRs gained breadth and depth after people received two AZD1222 doses. Females made up more of the donors, who were largely white British, and clonal diversity may have come out too low. With dominance at 160-218 and 743-854, vaccine-associated CD4 TCRs spanned spike. Unmutated regions of variants are reportedly targeted by nearly half of spike-specific TCRs.

Measured with immunoSEQ multiplex PCR; TCRdb has only the in-frame clones, and not every one. The table lists approximately 110,000 clones, roughly 85% of them singletons. Remarks on this clone: Its antigen is currently unknown.

Per the germline V gene, CDR1 is SGHRS and CDR2 is YFSETQ. The V and J ends lost 2 bases and 9 bases, in that order; junction bases with no gene match: 7. This CDR3 has 14 amino acids. The sample in question was peripheral blood, obtained 28 days after the second AZD1222 dose. This TCR was sampled from an adult who received the AZD1222 COVID-19 vaccine. V gene TRBV5-1 combines with J gene TRBJ2-1, with 8 nucleotides matching TRBD2. The CDR3 loop reads CASSFGSGDGEQFF. The CDR3 DNA is TGCGCCAGCAGCTTCGGTAGCGGGGACGGTGAGCAGTTCTTC.